The 2 T cell receptor beta chains below come from one sample, sequenced in a study of TIL therapy for anti-PD-1-resistant metastatic lung cancer. Documented time point: pre-treatment sample, taken before nivolumab and TIL therapy. Sequencing used immunoSEQ v3. Sequenced by immunoSEQ multiplex PCR; TCRdb stores in-frame clones only, minus some. The table lists 20,000 to 25,000 clones, around 79% of them singletons. The sequencing here drew on blood, taken at baseline. The receptors originated from a person between 25 and 80 years old with non-small cell lung cancer.

The chain uses TRBV5-4 and TRBJ2-7; no firm D call. This CDR3 spans 15 amino acids. The V and J ends lost 0 bases and 4 bases respectively, with 14 bases between them. CDR1 is SGHNT and CDR2 is YYREEE in the germline V gene (reference sequence). The CDR3 DNA reads TGTGCCAGCAGCTTGGCGACCGCCAGACGATACGAGCAGTACTTC. Amino acids: CASSLATARRYEQYF.

This sequence joins TRBV27 and TRBJ1-1, with D possibly TRBD1 on 6 matching bases. The V and J ends lost 4 bases and 5 bases respectively, with 20 bases between them. This CDR3 is 16 amino acids long. Germline CDR1 reads MNHEY; CDR2 reads SMNVEV (reference sequence). CDR3 nucleotides: TGTGCCAGCAGTTCACTCCAAACAGGGATCGTTACTGAAGCTTTCTTT. The encoded protein is CASSSLQTGIVTEAFF.